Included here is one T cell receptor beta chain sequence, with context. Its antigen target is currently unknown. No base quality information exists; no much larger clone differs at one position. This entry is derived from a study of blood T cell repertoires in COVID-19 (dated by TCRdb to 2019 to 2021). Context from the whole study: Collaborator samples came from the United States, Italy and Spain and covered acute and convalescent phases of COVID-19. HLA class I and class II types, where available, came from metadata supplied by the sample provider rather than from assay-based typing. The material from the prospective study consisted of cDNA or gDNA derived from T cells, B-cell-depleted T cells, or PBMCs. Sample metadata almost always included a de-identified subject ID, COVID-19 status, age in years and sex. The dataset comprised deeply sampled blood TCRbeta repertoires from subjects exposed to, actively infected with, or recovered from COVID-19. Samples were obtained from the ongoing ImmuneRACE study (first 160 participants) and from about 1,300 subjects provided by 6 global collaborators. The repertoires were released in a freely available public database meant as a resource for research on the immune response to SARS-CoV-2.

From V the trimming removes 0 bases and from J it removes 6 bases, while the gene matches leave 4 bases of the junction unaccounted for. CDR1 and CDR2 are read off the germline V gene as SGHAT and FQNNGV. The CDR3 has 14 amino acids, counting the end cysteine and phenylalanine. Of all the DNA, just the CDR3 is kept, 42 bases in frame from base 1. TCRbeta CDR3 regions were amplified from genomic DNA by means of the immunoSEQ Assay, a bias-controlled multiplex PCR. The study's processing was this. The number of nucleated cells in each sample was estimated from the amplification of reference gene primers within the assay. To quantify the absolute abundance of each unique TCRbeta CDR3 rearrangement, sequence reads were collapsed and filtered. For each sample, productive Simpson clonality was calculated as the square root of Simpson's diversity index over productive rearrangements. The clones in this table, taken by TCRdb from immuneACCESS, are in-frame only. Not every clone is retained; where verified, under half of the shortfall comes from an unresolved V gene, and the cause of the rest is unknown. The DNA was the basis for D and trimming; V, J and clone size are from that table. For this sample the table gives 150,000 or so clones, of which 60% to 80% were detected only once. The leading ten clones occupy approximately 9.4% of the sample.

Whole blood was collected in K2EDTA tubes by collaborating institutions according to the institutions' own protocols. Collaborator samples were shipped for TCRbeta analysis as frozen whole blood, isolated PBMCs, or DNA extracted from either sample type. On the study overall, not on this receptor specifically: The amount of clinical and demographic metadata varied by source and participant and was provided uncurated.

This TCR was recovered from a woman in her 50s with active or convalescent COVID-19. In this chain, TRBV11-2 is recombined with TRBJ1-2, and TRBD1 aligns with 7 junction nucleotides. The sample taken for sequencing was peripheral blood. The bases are TGTGCCAGCAGCTTAGATCGGGGGACAGATGGCTACACCTTC. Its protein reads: CASSLDRGTDGYTF.